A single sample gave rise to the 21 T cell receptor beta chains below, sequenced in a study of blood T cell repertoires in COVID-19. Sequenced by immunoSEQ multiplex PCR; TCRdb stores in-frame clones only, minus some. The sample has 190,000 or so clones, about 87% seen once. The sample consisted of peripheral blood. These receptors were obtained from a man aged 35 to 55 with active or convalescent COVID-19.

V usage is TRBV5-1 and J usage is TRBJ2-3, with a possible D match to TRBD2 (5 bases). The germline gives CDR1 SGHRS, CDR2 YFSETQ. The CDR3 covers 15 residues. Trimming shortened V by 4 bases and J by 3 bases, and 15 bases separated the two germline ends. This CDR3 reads CASSINSPGTDTQYF. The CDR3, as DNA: TGCGCCAGCAGCATAAACAGTCCGGGGACAGATACGCAGTATTTT.

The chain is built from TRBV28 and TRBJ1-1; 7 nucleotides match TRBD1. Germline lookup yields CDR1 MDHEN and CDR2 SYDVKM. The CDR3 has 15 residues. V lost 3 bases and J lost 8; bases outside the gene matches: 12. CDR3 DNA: TGTGCCAGCAGTTTCGGTGACAGGGACTTCTTCGAAGCTTTCTTT. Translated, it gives CASSFGDRDFFEAFF.

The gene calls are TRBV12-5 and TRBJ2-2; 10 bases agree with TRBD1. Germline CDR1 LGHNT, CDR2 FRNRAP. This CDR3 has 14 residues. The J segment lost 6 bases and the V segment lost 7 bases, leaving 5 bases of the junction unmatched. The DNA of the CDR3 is TGTGCTAGTGTCCCGACAGGGGGCCCCGGGGAGCTGTTTTTT. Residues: CASVPTGGPGELFF.

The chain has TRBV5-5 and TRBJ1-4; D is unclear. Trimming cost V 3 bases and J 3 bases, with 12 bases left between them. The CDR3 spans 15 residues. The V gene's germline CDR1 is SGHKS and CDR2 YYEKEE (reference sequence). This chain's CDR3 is CASSWTVGANEKLFF. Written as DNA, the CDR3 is TGTGCCAGCAGCTGGACTGTTGGAGCTAATGAAAAACTGTTTTTT.

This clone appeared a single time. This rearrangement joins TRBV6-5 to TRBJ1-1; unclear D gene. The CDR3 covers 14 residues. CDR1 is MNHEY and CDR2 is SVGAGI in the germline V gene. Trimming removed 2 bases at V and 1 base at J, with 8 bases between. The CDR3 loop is CASSYGQANTEAFF. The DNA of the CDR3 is TGTGCCAGCAGTTACGGGCAGGCGAACACTGAAGCTTTCTTT.

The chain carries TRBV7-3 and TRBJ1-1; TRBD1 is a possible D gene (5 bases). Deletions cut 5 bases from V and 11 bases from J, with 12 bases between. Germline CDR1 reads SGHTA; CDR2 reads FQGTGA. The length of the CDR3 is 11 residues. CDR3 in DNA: TGTGCCAGCAGCGGAGACAGCAACGCTTTCTTT. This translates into CASSGDSNAFF.

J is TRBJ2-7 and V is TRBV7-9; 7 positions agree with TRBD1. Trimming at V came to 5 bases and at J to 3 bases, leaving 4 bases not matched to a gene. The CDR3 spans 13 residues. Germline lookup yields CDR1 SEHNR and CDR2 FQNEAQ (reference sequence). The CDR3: CASSEGGLYEQYF. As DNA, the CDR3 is TGTGCCAGCAGCGAAGGGGGCCTCTACGAGCAGTACTTC.

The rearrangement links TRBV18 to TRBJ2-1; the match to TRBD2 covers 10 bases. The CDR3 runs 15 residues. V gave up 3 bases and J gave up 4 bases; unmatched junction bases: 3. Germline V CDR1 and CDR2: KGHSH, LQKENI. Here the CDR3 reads CASSPSGGTYNEQFF. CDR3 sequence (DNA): TGTGCCAGCTCACCTAGCGGGGGGACTTACAATGAGCAGTTCTTC.

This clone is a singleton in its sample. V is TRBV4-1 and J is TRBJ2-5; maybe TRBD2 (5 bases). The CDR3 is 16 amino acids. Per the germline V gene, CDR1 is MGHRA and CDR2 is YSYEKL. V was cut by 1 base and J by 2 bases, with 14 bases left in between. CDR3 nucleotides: TGCGCCAGCAGCCAAGGCCCACTAGGGCGGCAAGAGACCCAGTACTTC. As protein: CASSQGPLGRQETQYF.

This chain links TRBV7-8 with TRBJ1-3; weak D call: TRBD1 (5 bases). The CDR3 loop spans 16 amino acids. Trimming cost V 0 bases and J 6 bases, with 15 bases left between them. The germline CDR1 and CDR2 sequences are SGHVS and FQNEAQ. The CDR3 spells CASSLASAGLKNTIYF. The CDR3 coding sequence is TGTGCCAGCAGCTTAGCGTCGGCGGGGCTGAAAAACACCATATATTTT.

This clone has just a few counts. CDR3 region: CASTRFSVTTDTGELFF. For the CDR3, the DNA is TGTGCCAGCACCAGATTTTCCGTGACAACGGACACCGGGGAGCTGTTTTTT. The rearrangement uses TRBV11-3 and TRBJ2-2; D is unclear. The CDR3 spans 17 residues. Germline V CDR1 and CDR2: SGHNT, YENEEA. V dropped 7 bases and J dropped 3 bases, with 21 bases sitting between them.

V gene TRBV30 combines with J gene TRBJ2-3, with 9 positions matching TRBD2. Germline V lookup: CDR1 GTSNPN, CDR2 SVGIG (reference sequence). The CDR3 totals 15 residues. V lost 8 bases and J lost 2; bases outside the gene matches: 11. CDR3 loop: CAQAVRGGFTDTQYF. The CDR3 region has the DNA TGTGCCCAGGCGGTGCGGGGGGGATTCACAGATACGCAGTATTTT.

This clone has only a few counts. CDR3 amino acids: CASSYSGYGYTF. DNA of the CDR3: TGTGCCAGCAGTTACAGTGGCTATGGCTACACCTTC. This chain uses TRBV28 with TRBJ1-2; no reliable D call. CDR1 is MDHEN and CDR2 is SYDVKM in the germline V gene. Trimming removed 4 bases from V and 4 bases from J, with 7 bases in between. The CDR3 consists of 12 residues.

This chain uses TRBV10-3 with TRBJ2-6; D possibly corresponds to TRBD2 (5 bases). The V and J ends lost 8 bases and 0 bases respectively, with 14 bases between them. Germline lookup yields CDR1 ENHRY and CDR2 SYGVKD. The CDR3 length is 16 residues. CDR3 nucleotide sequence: TGTGCCATCTCCCTGGGGAGCCTCTCTGGGGCCAACGTCCTGACTTTC. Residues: CAISLGSLSGANVLTF.

The chain's CDR3 is CASSVQGARGNTIYF. The CDR3 bases are TGTGCCAGCAGCGTCCAGGGGGCGCGTGGAAACACCATATATTTT. V usage is TRBV5-6 and J usage is TRBJ1-3; 8 nucleotides align to TRBD1. The CDR3 is 15 residues long. V trimming: 4 bases; J trimming: 3 bases; junction bases outside the gene matches: 6. Germline V lookup: CDR1 SGHDT, CDR2 YYEEEE.

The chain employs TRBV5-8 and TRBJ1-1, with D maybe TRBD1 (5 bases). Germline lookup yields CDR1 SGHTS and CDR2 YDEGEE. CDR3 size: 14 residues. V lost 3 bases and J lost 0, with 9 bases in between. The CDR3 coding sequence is TGTGCCAGCAGCTATGACAGATTGAACACTGAAGCTTTCTTT. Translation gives CASSYDRLNTEAFF.

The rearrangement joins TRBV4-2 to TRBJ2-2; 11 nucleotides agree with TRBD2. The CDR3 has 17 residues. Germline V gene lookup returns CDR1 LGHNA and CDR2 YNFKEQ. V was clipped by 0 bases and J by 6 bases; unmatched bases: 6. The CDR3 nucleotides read TGTGCCAGCAGCCAAGACCCCCCGGGACTAGCGGCCGGGGAGCTGTTTTTT. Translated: CASSQDPPGLAAGELFF.

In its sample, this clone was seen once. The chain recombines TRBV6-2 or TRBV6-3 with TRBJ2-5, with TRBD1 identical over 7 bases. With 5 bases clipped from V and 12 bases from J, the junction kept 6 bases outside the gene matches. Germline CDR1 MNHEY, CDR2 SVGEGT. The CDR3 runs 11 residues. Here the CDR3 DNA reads TGTGCCAGCAGTATCGGGGACAGAAAGTACTTC. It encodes CASSIGDRKYF.

The CDR3 loop is CASGEQGRTEAFF. The CDR3 coding sequence is TGTGCTAGTGGGGAACAGGGGAGGACTGAAGCTTTCTTT. The rearrangement joins TRBV12-5 to TRBJ1-1; 7 nucleotides line up with TRBD1. CDR1 is LGHNT and CDR2 is FRNRAP in the germline V gene. This CDR3 contains 13 residues. With V trimmed by 6 bases and J by 5 bases, 6 bases remained unmatched.

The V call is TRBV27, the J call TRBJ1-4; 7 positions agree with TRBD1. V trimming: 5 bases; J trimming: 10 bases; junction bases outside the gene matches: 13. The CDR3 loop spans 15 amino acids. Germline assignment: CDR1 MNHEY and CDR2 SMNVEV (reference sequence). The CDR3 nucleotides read TGTGCCAGCAGTCCCGACCCGACCGCAGGGGGAAAACTGTTTTTT. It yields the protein CASSPDPTAGGKLFF.

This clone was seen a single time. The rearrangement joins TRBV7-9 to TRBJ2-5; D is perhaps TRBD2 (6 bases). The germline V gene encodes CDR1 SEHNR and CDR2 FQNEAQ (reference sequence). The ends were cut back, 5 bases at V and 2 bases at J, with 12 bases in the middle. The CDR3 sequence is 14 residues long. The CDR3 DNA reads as TGTGCCAGCAGCCCACGGGACTTACAAGAGACCCAGTACTTC. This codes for CASSPRDLQETQYF.